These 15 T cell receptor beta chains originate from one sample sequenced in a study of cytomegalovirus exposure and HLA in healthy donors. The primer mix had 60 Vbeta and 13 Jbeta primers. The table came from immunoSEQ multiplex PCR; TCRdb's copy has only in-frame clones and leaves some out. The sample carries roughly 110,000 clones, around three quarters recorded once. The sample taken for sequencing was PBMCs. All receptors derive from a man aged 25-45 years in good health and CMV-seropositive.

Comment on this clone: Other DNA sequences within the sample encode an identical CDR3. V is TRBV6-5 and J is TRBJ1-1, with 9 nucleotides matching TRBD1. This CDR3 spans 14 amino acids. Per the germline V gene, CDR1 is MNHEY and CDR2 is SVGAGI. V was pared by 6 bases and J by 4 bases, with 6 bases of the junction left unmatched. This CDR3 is CASSLTGGRTEAFF. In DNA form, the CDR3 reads TGTGCCAGCAGCTTAACAGGGGGCCGCACTGAAGCTTTCTTT.

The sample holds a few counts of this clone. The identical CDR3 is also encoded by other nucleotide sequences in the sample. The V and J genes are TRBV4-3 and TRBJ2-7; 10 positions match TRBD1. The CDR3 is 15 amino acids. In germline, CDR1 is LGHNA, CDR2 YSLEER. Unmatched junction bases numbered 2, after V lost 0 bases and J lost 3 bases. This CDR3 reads CASSQDWTGGYEQYF. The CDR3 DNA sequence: TGCGCCAGCAGCCAAGACTGGACAGGGGGCTACGAGCAGTACTTC.

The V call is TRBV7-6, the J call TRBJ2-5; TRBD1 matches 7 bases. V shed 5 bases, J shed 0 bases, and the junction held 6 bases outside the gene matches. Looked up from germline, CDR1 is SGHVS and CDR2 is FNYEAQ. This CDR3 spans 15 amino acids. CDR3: CASSVDRVNQETQYF. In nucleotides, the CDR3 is TGTGCCAGCAGCGTTGACAGGGTCAACCAAGAGACCCAGTACTTC.

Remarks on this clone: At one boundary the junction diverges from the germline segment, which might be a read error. The CDR3 bases are TGTGCCAGCAATCTCTACAGAAACAATGGCTACCCCTTC. Its translation: CASNLYRNNGYPF. The chain couples TRBV2 to TRBJ1-2; D not resolved. CDR1 and CDR2 (germline): SNHLY, FYNNEI. There are 13 residues in the CDR3.

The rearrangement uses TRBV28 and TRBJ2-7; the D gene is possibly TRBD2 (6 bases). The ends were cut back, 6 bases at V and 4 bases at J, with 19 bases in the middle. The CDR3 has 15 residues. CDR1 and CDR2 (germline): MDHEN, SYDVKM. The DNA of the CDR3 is TGTGCCAGCAGCCCCTTTGGGCGGGGAGCATACGAGCAGTACTTC. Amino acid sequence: CASSPFGRGAYEQYF.

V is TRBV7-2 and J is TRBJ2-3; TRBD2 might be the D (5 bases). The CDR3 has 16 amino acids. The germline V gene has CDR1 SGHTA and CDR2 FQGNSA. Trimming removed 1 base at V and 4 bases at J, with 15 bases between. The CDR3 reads CASSLVGGGGADTQYF. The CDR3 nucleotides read TGTGCCAGCAGCTTAGTGGGTGGAGGTGGCGCAGATACGCAGTATTTT.

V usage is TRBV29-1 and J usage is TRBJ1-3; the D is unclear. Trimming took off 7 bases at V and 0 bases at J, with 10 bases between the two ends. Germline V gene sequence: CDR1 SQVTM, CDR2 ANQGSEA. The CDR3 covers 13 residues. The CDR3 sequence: CSAQQSSGNTIYF. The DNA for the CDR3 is TGCAGCGCACAACAAAGCTCTGGAAACACCATATATTTT.

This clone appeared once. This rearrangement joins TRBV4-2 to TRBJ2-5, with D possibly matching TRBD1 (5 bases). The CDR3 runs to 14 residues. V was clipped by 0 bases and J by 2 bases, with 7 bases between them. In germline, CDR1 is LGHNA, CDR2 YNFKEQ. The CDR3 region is CASSQESGQETQYF. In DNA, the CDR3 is TGTGCCAGCAGCCAAGAGTCAGGGCAAGAGACCCAGTACTTC.

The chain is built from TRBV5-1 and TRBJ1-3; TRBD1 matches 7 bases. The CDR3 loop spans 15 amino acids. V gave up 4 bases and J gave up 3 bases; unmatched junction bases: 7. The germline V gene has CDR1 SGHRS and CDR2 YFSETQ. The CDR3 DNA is TGCGCCAGCAGCATTGACAACAGGGGTGGAAACACCATATATTTT. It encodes CASSIDNRGGNTIYF.

The CDR3 DNA reads TGTGCCAGCAGCGCAACAGGGGGTAGGGGCACTGAAGCTTTCTTT. It yields the protein CASSATGGRGTEAFF. The chain couples TRBV9 to TRBJ1-1, with 8 bases identical to TRBD1. This CDR3 comprises 15 residues. Trimming cost V 3 bases and J 4 bases; bases outside gene matches: 8. The V gene's germline CDR1 is SGDLS and CDR2 YYNGEE.

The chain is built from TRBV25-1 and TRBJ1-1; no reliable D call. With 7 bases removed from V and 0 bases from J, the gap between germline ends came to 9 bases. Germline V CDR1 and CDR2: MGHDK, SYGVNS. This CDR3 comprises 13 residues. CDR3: CASTQYVNTEAFF. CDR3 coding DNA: TGTGCCAGCACCCAGTACGTGAACACTGAAGCTTTCTTT.

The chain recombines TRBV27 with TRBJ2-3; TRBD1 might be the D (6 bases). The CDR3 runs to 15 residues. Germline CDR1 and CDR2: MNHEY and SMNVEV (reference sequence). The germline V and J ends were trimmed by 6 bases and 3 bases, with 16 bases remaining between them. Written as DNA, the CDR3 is TGTGCCAGCAGCCTATATCTTAGGGGGACAGATACGCAGTATTTT. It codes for CASSLYLRGTDTQYF.

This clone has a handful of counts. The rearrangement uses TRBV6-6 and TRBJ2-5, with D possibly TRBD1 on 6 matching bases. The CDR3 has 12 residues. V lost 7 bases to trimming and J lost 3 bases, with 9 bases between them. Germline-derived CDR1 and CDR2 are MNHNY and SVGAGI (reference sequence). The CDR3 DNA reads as TGTGCCAGCAAGACAGGTGAAGAGACCCAGTACTTC. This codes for CASKTGEETQYF.

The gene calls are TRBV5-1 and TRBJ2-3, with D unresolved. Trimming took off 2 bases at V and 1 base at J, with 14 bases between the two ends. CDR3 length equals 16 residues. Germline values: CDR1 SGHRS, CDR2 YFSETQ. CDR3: CASSLGLQIRTDTQYF. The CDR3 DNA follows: TGCGCCAGCAGCTTAGGTCTACAGATCCGCACAGATACGCAGTATTTT.

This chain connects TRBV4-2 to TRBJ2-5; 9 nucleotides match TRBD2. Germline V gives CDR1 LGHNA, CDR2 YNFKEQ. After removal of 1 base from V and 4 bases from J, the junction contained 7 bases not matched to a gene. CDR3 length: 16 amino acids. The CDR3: CASSQASGGRGETQYF. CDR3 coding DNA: TGTGCCAGCAGCCAAGCCAGCGGGGGGCGGGGAGAGACCCAGTACTTC.